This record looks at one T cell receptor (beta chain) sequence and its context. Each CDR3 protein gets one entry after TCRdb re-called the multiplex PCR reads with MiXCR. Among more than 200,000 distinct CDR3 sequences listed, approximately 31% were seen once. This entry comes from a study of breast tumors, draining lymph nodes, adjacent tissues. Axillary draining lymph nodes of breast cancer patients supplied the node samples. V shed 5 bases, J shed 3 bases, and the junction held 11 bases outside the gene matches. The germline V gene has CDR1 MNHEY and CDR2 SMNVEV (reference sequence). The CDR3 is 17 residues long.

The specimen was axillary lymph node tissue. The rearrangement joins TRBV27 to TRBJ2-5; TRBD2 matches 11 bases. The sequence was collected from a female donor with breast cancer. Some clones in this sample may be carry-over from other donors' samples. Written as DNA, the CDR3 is TGTGCCAGCAGTCGATATTTAAAGACTAGCGGGGAAGAGACCCAGTACTTC. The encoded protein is CASSRYLKTSGEETQYF.